One sample yielded the 31 T cell receptor beta chains listed below, sequenced in a study of response to subunit inactivated influenza vaccine. One entry per CDR3 protein results from TCRdb running MiXCR on the RT-PCR reads. The sample shows hundreds of thousands of distinct CDR3 sequences, approximately 17% of them seen only once. The sample was CD4+ T cells sorted from PBMCs, taken about 24 months after vaccination. The receptor set was obtained from a man between 50 and 75 years old who received an inactivated influenza vaccine.

The chain employs TRBV10-3 and TRBJ2-7, with 9 bases identical to TRBD1. With 2 bases clipped from V and 3 bases from J, the junction kept 2 bases outside the gene matches. Germline V gives CDR1 ENHRY, CDR2 SYGVKD. CDR3 length equals 14 residues. Here the CDR3 reads CAISEKTGGYEQYF. DNA for the CDR3: TGTGCCATCAGTGAGAAGACAGGGGGCTACGAGCAGTACTTC.

This rearrangement joins TRBV7-9 to TRBJ2-7; D may be TRBD2 (6 bases). Trimming removed 5 bases at V and 0 bases at J, with 11 bases between. CDR3 size: 14 residues. CDR1 SEHNR and CDR2 FQNEAQ come from the germline V gene (reference sequence). The CDR3 sequence is CASSDTSSSYEQYF. The CDR3, as DNA: TGTGCCAGCAGCGACACTAGCTCCTCCTACGAGCAGTACTTC.

Concerning this clonotype itself: Germline and junction disagree at one end, which may indicate a read error. The rearrangement uses TRBV6-2 or TRBV6-3 and TRBJ2-1; no clear D. CDR1 and CDR2 from the germline V gene are MNHEY and SVGEGT. The CDR3 has 15 residues. This CDR3 is CASSPRPSSYYEQFF. The CDR3 nucleotides read TGTGCCAGCAGTCCGAGACCGAGCTCCTACTATGAGCAGTTCTTC.

Only a few counts were recorded for this clonotype. The chain has TRBV12-3 or TRBV12-4 and TRBJ1-6; D ambiguous. V shed 4 bases and J shed 8 bases, with 9 bases lying between them. The CDR3 consists of 13 residues. The CDR3 coding sequence is TGTGCCAGCAGTTCGGGAGCAGATTCACCCCTCCACTTT. Translated, it gives CASSSGADSPLHF.

V usage is TRBV6-4 and J usage is TRBJ2-3; no clear D. The CDR3 loop spans 13 amino acids. Trimming left V 7 bases short and J 0 bases short, with 8 bases between. From germline, CDR1 is MRHNA and CDR2 SNTAGT. CDR3 sequence: CASTQESTDTQYF. In DNA form, the CDR3 reads TGTGCCAGCACCCAGGAAAGCACAGATACGCAGTATTTT.

This clonotype was picked up a small number of times. The V gene is TRBV28, the J gene TRBJ1-5, with no clear D. CDR1 is MDHEN and CDR2 is SYDVKM in the germline V gene. V gave up 5 bases and J gave up 5 bases, with 22 bases separating them. This CDR3 has 17 amino acids. This CDR3 reads CASSTRFRQIGDQPQHF. The CDR3 DNA sequence: TGTGCCAGCAGTACCAGGTTTCGGCAAATCGGGGATCAGCCCCAGCATTTT.

The J gene is TRBJ2-3, the V gene TRBV20-1; D not certain. V was pared by 3 bases and J by 6 bases, with 19 bases between. The CDR3 has 15 residues. Germline V gene lookup returns CDR1 DFQATT and CDR2 SNEGSKA (reference sequence). The CDR3 DNA follows: TGCAGTGCTAGGAATCCGCAGGCCCAAAGTGATACGCAGTATTTT. This sequence encodes CSARNPQAQSDTQYF.

This clonotype has a handful of counts. This chain uses TRBV29-1 with TRBJ2-1; TRBD2 matches at 10 bases. Trimming removed 6 bases from V and 7 bases from J; junction bases left unmatched: 6. CDR1 and CDR2 (germline): SQVTM, ANQGSEA. This CDR3 has 13 amino acids. The CDR3 loop reads CSVGKTSGNEQFF. The CDR3 nucleotides read TGCAGCGTCGGAAAGACTAGCGGGAATGAGCAGTTCTTC.

This sequence joins TRBV12-3 or TRBV12-4 and TRBJ1-2; TRBD1 is a possible D gene (5 bases). Trimming took 6 bases from V and 4 from J, leaving 15 bases between them. This CDR3 spans 14 amino acids. CDR3 sequence reads: CASSRERRGYGYTF. The CDR3 region has the DNA TGTGCCAGCAGCCGCGAAAGGAGGGGCTATGGCTACACCTTC.

This clonotype has just a few counts. The CDR3 region is CASSLRSGYNQPQHF. For the CDR3, the DNA is TGTGCCAGCAGCTTACGCTCTGGATACAATCAGCCCCAGCATTTT. The gene calls are TRBV7-8 and TRBJ1-5; no clear D. CDR3 size: 15 residues. Between the trimmed V and J ends, which lost 2 bases and 3 bases, there was a span of 11 bases. Germline assignment: CDR1 SGHVS and CDR2 FQNEAQ.

The CDR3 is CASSLGDGRKNIQYF. In DNA, the CDR3 is TGTGCCAGCAGCTTAGGGGACGGAAGAAAAAACATTCAGTACTTC. The chain combines TRBV11-2 with TRBJ2-4; D is perhaps TRBD1 or TRBD2 (5 bases each). Deletions cut 1 base from V and 4 bases from J, with 11 bases between. CDR1 SGHAT and CDR2 FQNNGV come from the germline V gene. There are 15 residues in the CDR3.

This clonotype has only a few counts. The chain links TRBV9 to TRBJ2-1, with D unresolved. The CDR3 is 17 amino acids. Trimming shortened V by 0 bases and J by 0 bases, and 13 bases separated the two germline ends. Per germline, CDR1 SGDLS and CDR2 YYNGEE. CDR3 region: CASSVGLTGSSYNEQFF. The CDR3 DNA is TGTGCCAGCAGCGTAGGACTGACCGGAAGCTCCTACAATGAGCAGTTCTTC.

This clonotype was observed many times. The V and J genes are TRBV12-3 or TRBV12-4 and TRBJ1-1; the D gene is possibly TRBD1 (6 bases). Trimming removed 3 bases from V and 0 bases from J, with 8 bases in between. This CDR3 has 14 residues. The CDR3 DNA reads as TGTGCCAGCAGTTTCGGACAGATGAACACTGAAGCTTTCTTT. As protein: CASSFGQMNTEAFF.

This clonotype was found once. This sequence joins TRBV20-1 and TRBJ2-5; D may be TRBD1 (5 bases). Trimming cost V 5 bases and J 7 bases, with 23 bases left between them. CDR1 DFQATT and CDR2 SNEGSKA come from the germline V gene (reference sequence). The CDR3 sequence is 15 residues long. The chain's CDR3 is CSAPQGRPGTGTQYF. Here the CDR3 DNA reads TGCAGTGCTCCTCAGGGTCGGCCCGGCACAGGGACCCAGTACTTC.

This clonotype was observed a handful of times. The rearrangement links TRBV29-1 to TRBJ2-2; D perhaps matches TRBD1 (6 bases). CDR3 size: 13 residues. CDR1 and CDR2 from the germline V gene are SQVTM and ANQGSEA. V lost 7 bases, J lost 0 bases, and 9 bases lay in between. The CDR3 DNA is TGCAGCGCCCGGACAGCGAACACCGGGGAGCTGTTTTTT. Encoded protein: CSARTANTGELFF.

In its sample, this clonotype was seen a few times. The chain is built from TRBV4-2 and TRBJ2-5, with D possibly being TRBD2 (5 bases). Trimming shortened V by 5 bases and J by 4 bases, and 5 bases separated the two germline ends. CDR1 is LGHNA, CDR2 YNFKEQ, per germline. This CDR3 is 11 amino acids long. CDR3 loop: CASSAGETQYF. The CDR3 coding sequence is TGTGCCAGCAGCGCGGGAGAGACCCAGTACTTC.

The chain carries TRBV3-1 and TRBJ2-1; D possibly matches TRBD1 or TRBD2 (5 bases each). CDR1 is LGHDT, CDR2 YNNKEL, per germline (reference sequence). The V gene lost 4 bases and the J gene lost 3 bases, with 16 bases spanning the gap. CDR3 length equals 16 residues. CDR3 sequence: CASSLQPGRYYNEQFF. CDR3 sequence (DNA): TGTGCCAGCAGCCTACAGCCGGGACGGTACTACAATGAGCAGTTCTTC.

In its sample, this clonotype was seen a few times. The V and J genes are TRBV5-1 and TRBJ2-4; D is unclear. The CDR3 sequence is 14 residues long. Looked up from germline, CDR1 is SGHRS and CDR2 is YFSETQ. Trimming cost V 4 bases and J 7 bases, with 15 bases left between them. In DNA form, the CDR3 reads TGCGCCAGCAGCGAAGGCTCGTCGCGGAACATTCAGTACTTC. The encoded protein is CASSEGSSRNIQYF.

In its sample, this clonotype was seen a few times. The chain couples TRBV10-3 to TRBJ2-7; TRBD2 agrees at 9 bases. Trimming at V came to 4 bases and at J to 0 bases, leaving 10 bases not matched to a gene. Looked up from germline, CDR1 is ENHRY and CDR2 is SYGVKD. The CDR3 sequence is 17 residues long. The CDR3 loop is CAISASGGNPSSYEQYF. The CDR3 DNA is TGTGCCATCAGTGCGAGCGGGGGGAACCCGAGCTCCTACGAGCAGTACTTC.

This clonotype was found a few times. The gene calls are TRBV24-1 and TRBJ2-7, with D possibly matching TRBD2 (5 bases). The germline CDR1 and CDR2 sequences are KGHDR and SFDVKD. The ends were cut back, 7 bases at V and 4 bases at J, with 10 bases in the middle. CDR3 length: 12 amino acids. The CDR3 nucleotides read TGTGCCACCAGGTGGAGAGGGTACGAGCAGTACTTC. Translation gives CATRWRGYEQYF.

This clonotype occurred a few times. The chain employs TRBV20-1 and TRBJ2-1; 12 nucleotides match TRBD2. The CDR3 totals 15 residues. Germline assignment: CDR1 DFQATT and CDR2 SNEGSKA (reference sequence). Trimming cost V 1 base and J 3 bases; bases outside gene matches: 1. The CDR3 nucleotides read TGCAGTGCTAGAGTACTAGCGGGAGGCTACAATGAGCAGTTCTTC. Encoded protein: CSARVLAGGYNEQFF.

This clonotype was detected only a few times. The rearrangement joins TRBV20-1 to TRBJ2-5, with D tentatively TRBD1 (6 bases). The CDR3 has 13 amino acids. CDR1 is DFQATT, CDR2 SNEGSKA, per germline (reference sequence). Trimming took off 3 bases at V and 2 bases at J, with 10 bases between the two ends. In nucleotides, the CDR3 is TGCAGTGCTAGTGGGGACACGCAAGAGACCCAGTACTTC. This codes for CSASGDTQETQYF.

This clonotype was seen a few times. The chain links TRBV6-1 to TRBJ1-1; 9 bases agree with TRBD1. Germline assignment: CDR1 MNHNS and CDR2 SASEGT. The CDR3 is 18 amino acids. V lost 8 bases to trimming and J lost 4 bases; unmatched junction nucleotides: 20. CDR3 sequence (DNA): TGTGCCAGCTTAACTACAAGGGAATACAGGGGGCGCAGCACTGAAGCTTTCTTT. Translating gives CASLTTREYRGRSTEAFF.

The genes are TRBV6-6 and TRBJ1-1; a weak D match, TRBD1 (6 bases). This CDR3 spans 11 amino acids. Trimming shortened V by 7 bases and J by 9 bases, and 12 bases separated the two germline ends. CDR1 is MNHNY and CDR2 is SVGAGI in the germline V gene (reference sequence). CDR3 sequence reads: CASNDRLKAFF. The DNA of the CDR3 is TGTGCCAGCAACGACAGGCTCAAAGCTTTCTTT.

This clonotype was counted many times. This rearrangement joins TRBV7-2 to TRBJ2-1; 13 nucleotides match TRBD2. The CDR3 consists of 15 residues. The trim removed 3 bases at V and 4 bases at J, leaving 0 bases unmatched. The germline V gene has CDR1 SGHTA and CDR2 FQGNSA. The CDR3 protein is CASSLTSGRYNEQFF. Written as DNA, the CDR3 is TGTGCCAGCAGCTTGACTAGCGGGAGGTACAATGAGCAGTTCTTC. Together with reference TRBV7-2 and TRBJ2-1, the CDR3 gives the full variable domain: GAGVSQSPSNKVTEKGKDVELRCDPISGHTALYWYRQSLGQGLEFLIYFQGNSAPDKSGLPSDRFSAERTGGSVSTLTIQRTQQEDSAVYLCASSLTSGRYNEQFFGPGTRLTVL.

The chain employs TRBV20-1 and TRBJ2-7, with 9 nucleotides matching TRBD1. Trimming at V came to 0 bases and at J to 2 bases, leaving 5 bases not matched to a gene. This CDR3 region has 15 residues. The germline gives CDR1 DFQATT, CDR2 SNEGSKA (reference sequence). The CDR3 DNA reads as TGCAGTGCTAGAGATCCGGGACAGGGCCCCTACGAGCAGTACTTC. Translation: CSARDPGQGPYEQYF.

This clonotype was seen a single time. The rearrangement links TRBV11-3 to TRBJ1-4; D gene unclear. The CDR3 totals 15 residues. From germline, CDR1 is SGHNT and CDR2 YENEEA. The V and J ends lost 5 bases and 3 bases respectively, with 13 bases between them. The CDR3 spells CASSRRHWSNEKLFF. The CDR3 DNA reads as TGTGCCAGCAGCCGCCGACACTGGTCTAATGAAAAACTGTTTTTT.

This clonotype appeared many times. The chain recombines TRBV5-1 with TRBJ2-3; TRBD1 is a possible D gene (6 bases). The CDR3 loop spans 15 amino acids. The germline CDR1 and CDR2 sequences are SGHRS and YFSETQ. V was shortened by 4 bases and J by 0 bases, with 12 bases between the two germline ends. The CDR3 loop reads CASSPGTPSTDTQYF. The CDR3 DNA reads as TGCGCCAGCAGCCCCGGGACACCGAGCACAGATACGCAGTATTTT.

This clonotype was counted at least ten times. The chain links TRBV6-1 to TRBJ1-4; D is unclear. This CDR3 contains 18 residues. CDR1 is MNHNS and CDR2 is SASEGT in the germline V gene. Trimming removed 4 bases at V and 2 bases at J, with 20 bases between. The CDR3 DNA sequence: TGTGCCAGCAGTGGGGCGCCGGGCCCCTTTCCGACTAATGAAAAACTGTTTTTT. As protein: CASSGAPGPFPTNEKLFF.

This chain uses TRBV20-1 with TRBJ2-6, with D perhaps TRBD1 or TRBD2 (5 bases each). The CDR3 has 15 residues. The V gene's germline CDR1 is DFQATT and CDR2 SNEGSKA (reference sequence). The V gene lost 5 bases and the J gene lost 0 bases, with 11 bases spanning the gap. CDR3 coding DNA: TGCAGTGCTCCGGGACGTCTCTCTGGGGCCAACGTCCTGACTTTC. It is translated as CSAPGRLSGANVLTF.

This clonotype showed up just a few times. Here the CDR3 DNA reads TGTGCCAGCAGTTCTGTACTAAGCTCCTACAATGAGCAGTTCTTC. This gives the protein CASSSVLSSYNEQFF. This rearrangement joins TRBV25-1 to TRBJ2-1; D is undetermined. The CDR3 spans 15 residues. Germline assignment: CDR1 MGHDK and CDR2 SYGVNS. With 5 bases removed from V and 0 bases from J, the gap between germline ends came to 11 bases.